This TCR beta chain derives from a study of blood T cells in healthy people across ages. With a J-beta primer mix and a sample-barcoded 5' primer, a second PCR ran 7 to 11 cycles. From the 5' RACE reads, TCRdb called clonotypes with MiXCR, one entry per CDR3 protein. The sample consists of 1.5 million or so distinct CDR3 sequences, approximately 43% of them appearing once. This clonotype was seen only a few times. The antigen is not known. Study-wide findings and caveats: Diversity was higher, and naive CD4+ cells more numerous, in long-lived donors than in aged donors.

Trimming removed 4 bases from V and 6 bases from J; junction bases left unmatched: 15. Germline V gives CDR1 SGHVT, CDR2 SQSDAQ. The CDR3 totals 17 residues. Per sample, no less than 5.5 micrograms of total RNA were extracted. The receptor was isolated from a woman under 30 in good health. The chain has TRBV7-4 and TRBJ2-1; 7 nucleotides line up with TRBD1. Sample: blood. CDR3 in amino acids: CASSSPQPRDRLNEQFF. In DNA form, the CDR3 reads TGTGCCAGCAGCTCTCCTCAGCCCCGGGACAGACTCAATGAGCAGTTCTTC.